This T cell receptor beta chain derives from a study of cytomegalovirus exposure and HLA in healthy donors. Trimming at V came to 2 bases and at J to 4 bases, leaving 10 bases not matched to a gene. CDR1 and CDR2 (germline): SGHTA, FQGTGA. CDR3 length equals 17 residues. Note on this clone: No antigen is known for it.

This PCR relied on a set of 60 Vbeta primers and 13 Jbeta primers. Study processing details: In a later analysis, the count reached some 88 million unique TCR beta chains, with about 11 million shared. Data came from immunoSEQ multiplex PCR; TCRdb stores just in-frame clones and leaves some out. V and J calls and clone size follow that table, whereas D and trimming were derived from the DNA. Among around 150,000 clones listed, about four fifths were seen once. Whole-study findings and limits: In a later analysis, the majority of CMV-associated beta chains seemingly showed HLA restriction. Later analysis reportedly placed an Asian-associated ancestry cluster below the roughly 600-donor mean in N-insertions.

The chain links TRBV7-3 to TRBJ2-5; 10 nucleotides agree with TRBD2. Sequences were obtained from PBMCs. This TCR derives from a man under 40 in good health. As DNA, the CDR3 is TGTGCCAGCAGCTTAGTTCCAACTAGCGGGATTCTAGAGACCCAGTACTTC. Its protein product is CASSLVPTSGILETQYF.